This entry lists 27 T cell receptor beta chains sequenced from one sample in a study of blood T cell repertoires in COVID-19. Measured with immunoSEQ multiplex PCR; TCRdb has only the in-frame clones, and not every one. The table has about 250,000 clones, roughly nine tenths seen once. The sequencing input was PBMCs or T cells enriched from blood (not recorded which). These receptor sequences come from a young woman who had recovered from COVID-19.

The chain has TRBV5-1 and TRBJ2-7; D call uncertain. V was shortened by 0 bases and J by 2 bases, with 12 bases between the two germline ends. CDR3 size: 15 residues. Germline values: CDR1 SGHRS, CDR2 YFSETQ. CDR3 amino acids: CASSLGYSQAYEQYF. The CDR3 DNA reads TGCGCCAGCAGCTTGGGTTATTCCCAGGCCTACGAGCAGTACTTC.

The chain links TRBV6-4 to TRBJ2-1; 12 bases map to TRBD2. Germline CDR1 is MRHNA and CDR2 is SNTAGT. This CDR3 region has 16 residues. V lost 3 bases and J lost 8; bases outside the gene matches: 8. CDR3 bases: TGTGCCAGCAGTGAACAGTCTAGCGGGGGGGCGGATGAGCAGTTCTTC. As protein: CASSEQSSGGADEQFF.

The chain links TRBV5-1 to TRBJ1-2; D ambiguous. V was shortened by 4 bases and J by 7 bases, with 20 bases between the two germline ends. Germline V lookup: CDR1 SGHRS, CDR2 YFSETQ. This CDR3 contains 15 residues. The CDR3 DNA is TGCGCCAGCAGCCCTTTTGGTCAGATAATTATTGGCTACACCTTC. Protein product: CASSPFGQIIIGYTF.

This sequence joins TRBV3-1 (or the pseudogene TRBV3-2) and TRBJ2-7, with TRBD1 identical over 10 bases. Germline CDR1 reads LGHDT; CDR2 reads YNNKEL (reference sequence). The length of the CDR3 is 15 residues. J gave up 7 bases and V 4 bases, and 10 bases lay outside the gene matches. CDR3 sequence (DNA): TGTGCCAGCAGCCTTAACCCGGGACAGGGGACGGAGCAGTACTTC. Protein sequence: CASSLNPGQGTEQYF.

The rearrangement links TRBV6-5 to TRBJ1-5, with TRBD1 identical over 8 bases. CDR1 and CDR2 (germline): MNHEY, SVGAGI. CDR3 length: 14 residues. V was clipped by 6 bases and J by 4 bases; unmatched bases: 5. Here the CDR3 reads CASSRDRINQPQHF. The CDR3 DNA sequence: TGTGCCAGCAGCCGGGACAGGATAAATCAGCCCCAGCATTTT.

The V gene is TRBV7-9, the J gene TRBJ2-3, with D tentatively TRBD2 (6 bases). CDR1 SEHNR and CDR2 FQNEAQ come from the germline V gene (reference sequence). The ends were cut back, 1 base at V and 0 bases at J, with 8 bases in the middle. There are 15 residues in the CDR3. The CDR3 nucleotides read TGTGCCAGCAGCTTAGGGCTAGCGAGCACAGATACGCAGTATTTT. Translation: CASSLGLASTDTQYF.

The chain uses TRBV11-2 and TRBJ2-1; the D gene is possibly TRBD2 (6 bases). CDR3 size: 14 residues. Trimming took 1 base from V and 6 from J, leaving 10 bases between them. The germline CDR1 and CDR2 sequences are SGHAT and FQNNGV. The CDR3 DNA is TGTGCCAGCAGCTTAGTGGTCGGGGGCAATGAGCAGTTCTTC. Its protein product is CASSLVVGGNEQFF.

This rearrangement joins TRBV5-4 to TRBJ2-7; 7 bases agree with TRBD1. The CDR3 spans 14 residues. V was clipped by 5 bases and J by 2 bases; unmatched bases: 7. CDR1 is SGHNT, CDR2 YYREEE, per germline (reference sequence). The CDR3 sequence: CASSSGTDPYEQYF. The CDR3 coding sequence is TGTGCCAGCAGTTCCGGGACAGACCCCTACGAGCAGTACTTC.

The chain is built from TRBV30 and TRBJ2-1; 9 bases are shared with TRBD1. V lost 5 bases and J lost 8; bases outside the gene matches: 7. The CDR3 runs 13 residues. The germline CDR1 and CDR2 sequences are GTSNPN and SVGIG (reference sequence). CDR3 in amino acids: CAWGDRVRDEQFF. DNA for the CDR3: TGTGCCTGGGGGGACAGGGTCAGGGATGAGCAGTTCTTC.

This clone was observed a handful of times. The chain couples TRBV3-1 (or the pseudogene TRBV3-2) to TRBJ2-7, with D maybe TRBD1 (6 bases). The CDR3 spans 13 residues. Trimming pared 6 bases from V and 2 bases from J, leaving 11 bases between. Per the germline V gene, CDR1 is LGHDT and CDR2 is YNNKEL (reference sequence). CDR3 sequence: CASSPTGTYEQYF. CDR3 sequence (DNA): TGTGCCAGCAGTCCTACAGGGACCTACGAGCAGTACTTC.

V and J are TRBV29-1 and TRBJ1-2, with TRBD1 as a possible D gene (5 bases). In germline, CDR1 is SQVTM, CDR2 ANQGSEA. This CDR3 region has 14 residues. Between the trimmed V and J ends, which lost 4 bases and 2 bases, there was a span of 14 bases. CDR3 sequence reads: CSVGAGGLNYGYTF. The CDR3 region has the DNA TGCAGCGTTGGGGCCGGGGGGTTAAACTATGGCTACACCTTC.

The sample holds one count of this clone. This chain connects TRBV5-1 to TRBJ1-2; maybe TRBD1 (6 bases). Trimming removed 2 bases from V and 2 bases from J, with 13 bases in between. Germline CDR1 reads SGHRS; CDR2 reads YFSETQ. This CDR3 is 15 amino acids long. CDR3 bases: TGCGCCAGCAGCTTACCCACCGGACAGAACTATGGCTACACCTTC. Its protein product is CASSLPTGQNYGYTF.

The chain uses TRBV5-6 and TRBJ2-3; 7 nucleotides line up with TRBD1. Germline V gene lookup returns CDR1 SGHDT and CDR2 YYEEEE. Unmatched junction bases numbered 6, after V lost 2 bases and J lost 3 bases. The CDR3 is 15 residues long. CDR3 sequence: CASSFLGQETDTQYF. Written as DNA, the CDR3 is TGTGCCAGCAGCTTCCTTGGACAGGAGACAGATACGCAGTATTTT.

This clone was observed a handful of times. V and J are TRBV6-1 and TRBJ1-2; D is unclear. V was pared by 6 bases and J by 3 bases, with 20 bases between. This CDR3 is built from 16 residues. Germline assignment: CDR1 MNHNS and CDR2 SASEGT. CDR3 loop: CASSESGSGSYYGYTF. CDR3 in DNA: TGTGCCAGCAGCGAATCGGGATCGGGAAGCTACTATGGCTACACCTTC.

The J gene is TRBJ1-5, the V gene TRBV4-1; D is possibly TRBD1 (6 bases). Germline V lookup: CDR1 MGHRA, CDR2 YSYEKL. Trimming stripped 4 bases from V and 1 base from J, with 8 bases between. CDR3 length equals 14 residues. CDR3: CASSLGQSNQPQHF. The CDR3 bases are TGCGCCAGCAGCCTGGGACAAAGCAATCAGCCCCAGCATTTT.

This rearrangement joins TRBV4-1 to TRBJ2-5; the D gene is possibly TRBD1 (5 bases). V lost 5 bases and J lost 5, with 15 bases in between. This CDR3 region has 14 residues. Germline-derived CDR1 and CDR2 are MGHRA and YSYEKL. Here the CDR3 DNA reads TGCGCCAGCAGCAACGACAACCCAGGGGAGACCCAGTACTTC. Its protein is CASSNDNPGETQYF.

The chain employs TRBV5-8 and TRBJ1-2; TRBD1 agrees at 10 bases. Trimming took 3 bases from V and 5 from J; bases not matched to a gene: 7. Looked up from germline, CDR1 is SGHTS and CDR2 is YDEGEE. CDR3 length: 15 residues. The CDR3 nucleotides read TGTGCCAGCAGCTCGATAGGGACAGGGGCTTATGGCTACACCTTC. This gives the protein CASSSIGTGAYGYTF.

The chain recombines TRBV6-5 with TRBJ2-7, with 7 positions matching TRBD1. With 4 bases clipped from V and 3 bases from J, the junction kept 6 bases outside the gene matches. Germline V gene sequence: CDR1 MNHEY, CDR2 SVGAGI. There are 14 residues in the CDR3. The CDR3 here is CASSSSGTDYEQYF. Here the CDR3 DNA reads TGTGCCAGCAGTTCCTCAGGGACAGACTACGAGCAGTACTTC.

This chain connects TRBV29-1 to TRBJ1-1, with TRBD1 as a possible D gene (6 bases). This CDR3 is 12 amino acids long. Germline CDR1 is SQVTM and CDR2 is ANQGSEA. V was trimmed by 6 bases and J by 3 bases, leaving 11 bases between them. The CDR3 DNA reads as TGCAGCGTCGAACACAGGGACACTGAAGCTTTCTTT. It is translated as CSVEHRDTEAFF. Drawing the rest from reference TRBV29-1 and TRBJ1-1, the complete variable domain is SAVISQKPSRDICQRGTSLTIQCQVDSQVTMMFWYRQQPGQSLTLIATANQGSEATYESGFVIDKFPISRPNLTFSTLTVSNMSPEDSSIYLCSVEHRDTEAFFGQGTRLTVV.

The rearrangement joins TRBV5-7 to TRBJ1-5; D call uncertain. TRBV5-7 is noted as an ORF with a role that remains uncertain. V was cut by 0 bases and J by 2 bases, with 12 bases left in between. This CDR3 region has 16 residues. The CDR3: CASSLDRGGGNQPQHF. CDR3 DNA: TGTGCCAGCAGCTTGGATCGGGGAGGTGGCAATCAGCCCCAGCATTTT.

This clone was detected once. The CDR3 loop is CASKTEVGSNQPQHF. CDR3 DNA: TGTGCCAGCAAGACAGAAGTGGGTAGCAATCAGCCCCAGCATTTT. The rearrangement links TRBV6-5 to TRBJ1-5; D possibly corresponds to TRBD1 (5 bases). There are 15 residues in the CDR3. V lost 7 bases, J lost 0 bases, and 13 bases lay in between. Germline loops: CDR1 MNHEY, CDR2 SVGAGI.

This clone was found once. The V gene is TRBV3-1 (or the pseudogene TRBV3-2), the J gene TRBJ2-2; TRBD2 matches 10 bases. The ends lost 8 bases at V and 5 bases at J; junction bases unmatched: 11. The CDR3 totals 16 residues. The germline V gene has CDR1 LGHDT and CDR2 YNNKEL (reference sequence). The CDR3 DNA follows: TGTGCCAGCTCAAGCGGGGGGGCCTATAGTACCGGGGAGCTGTTTTTT. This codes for CASSSGGAYSTGELFF.

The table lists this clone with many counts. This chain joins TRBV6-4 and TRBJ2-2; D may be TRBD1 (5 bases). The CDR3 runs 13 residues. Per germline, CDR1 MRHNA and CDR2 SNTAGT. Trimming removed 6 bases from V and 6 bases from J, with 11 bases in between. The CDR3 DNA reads TGTGCCAGCAGGCAGGGTGAGGCCGGGGAGCTGTTTTTT. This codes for CASRQGEAGELFF.

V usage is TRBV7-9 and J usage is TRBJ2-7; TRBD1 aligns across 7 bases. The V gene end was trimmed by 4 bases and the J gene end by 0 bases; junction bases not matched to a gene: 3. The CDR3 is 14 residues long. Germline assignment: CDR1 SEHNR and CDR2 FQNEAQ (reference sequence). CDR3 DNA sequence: TGTGCCAGCAGCTGGGACAGCAGCTCCTACGAGCAGTACTTC. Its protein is CASSWDSSSYEQYF.

For the CDR3, the DNA is TGTGCCAGCAGCGGACACCCGGGACAGGACCCCCCGGGGCAGTTCTTC. As protein: CASSGHPGQDPPGQFF. The V call is TRBV7-9, the J call TRBJ2-1, with 8 bases fitting TRBD1. This CDR3 contains 16 residues. With 5 bases clipped from V and 12 bases from J, the junction kept 18 bases outside the gene matches. Looked up from germline, CDR1 is SEHNR and CDR2 is FQNEAQ (reference sequence).

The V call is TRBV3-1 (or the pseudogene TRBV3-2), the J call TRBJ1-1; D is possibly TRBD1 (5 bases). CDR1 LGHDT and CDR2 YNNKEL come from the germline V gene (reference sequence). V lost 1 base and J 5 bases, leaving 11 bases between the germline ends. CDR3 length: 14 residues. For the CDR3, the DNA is TGTGCCAGCAGCCAAGTGACCAGGGTTACTGAAGCTTTCTTT. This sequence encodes CASSQVTRVTEAFF.

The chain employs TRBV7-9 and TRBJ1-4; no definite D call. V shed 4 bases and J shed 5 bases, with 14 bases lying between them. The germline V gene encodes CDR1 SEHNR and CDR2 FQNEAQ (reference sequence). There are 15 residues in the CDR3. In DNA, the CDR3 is TGTGCCAGCAGCTGGAGCTGGAAGCGGAATGAAAAACTGTTTTTT. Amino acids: CASSWSWKRNEKLFF. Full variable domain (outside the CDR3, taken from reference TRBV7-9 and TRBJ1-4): DTGVSQNPRHKITKRGQNVTFRCDPISEHNRLYWYRQTLGQGPEFLTYFQNEAQLEKSRLLSDRFSAERPKGSFSTLEIQRTEQGDSAMYLCASSWSWKRNEKLFFGSGTQLSVL.